These T cell receptor beta chains were read from a single sample in a study of STAT5B mutations in CD4+ large granular lymphocyte leukemia. Only in-frame clones appear in the TCRdb table, and some are missing; sequencing was by immunoSEQ multiplex PCR. The repertoire holds approximately 20,000 clones, with around 84% as singletons. Sequenced: CD4+ T cells from blood buffy coats. Receptor source: a human donor in good health. Both conserved end residues are part of each CDR3. D genes are given only for firm matches. Some rows have no size entry. The others give once, few or many, or a class for an expanded clone.

>TRBD2|NA|TRBJ2-2|15|TRBV2
TGTGCCAGCGGACTAGCGGGAGGGCCAACCGGGGAGCTGTTTTTT
CASGLAGGPTGELFF
>TRBD2|NA|TRBJ2-7|18|TRBV9
TGTGCCAGCAGCGCATACCCCCCTGGAGCTAGCGGGACCTACGAGCAGTACTTC
CASSAYPPGASGTYEQYF
>TRBD1|NA|TRBJ1-2|14|TRBV7-9
TGTGCCAGCAGCTTAGCTGACAGGGGCTATGGCTACACCTTC
CASSLADRGYGYTF
>TRBD1|NA|TRBJ1-1|15|TRBV25-1
TGTGCCAGCGTCACCTCCGGGACAGGGTCTTTGTTGGCTTTCTTT
CASVTSGTGSLLAFF
>TRBD2|NA|TRBJ2-7|14|TRBV2
TGTGCCAGCAGTGTGACTAGCGGGAATAACGAGCAGTACTTC
CASSVTSGNNEQYF
>NA|NA|TRBJ1-3|12|TRBV19
TGTGCCTGCGGGGGTTCTGGAAACACCATATATTTT
CACGGSGNTIYF
>TRBD2|NA|TRBJ2-7|16|TRBV7-2
TGTGCCAGCAGCCGTTCTAGCGGGAGGATCCCCTACGAGCAGTACTTC
CASSRSSGRIPYEQYF
>NA|NA|TRBJ2-7|13|TRBV2
TGTGCCAGCAGTATCGACAGCCGCTACGAGCAGTACTTC
CASSIDSRYEQYF
>NA|NA|TRBJ1-1|11|TRBV6-5
TGTGCCAGCGAGGCGAACACTGAAGCTTTCTTT
CASEANTEAFF
>NA|NA|TRBJ1-2|11|TRBV25-1
TGTGCCAGCAGTGACCCACACGGCTACACCTTC
CASSDPHGYTF
>TRBD2|few|TRBJ2-5|15|TRBV29-1
TGCAGCGTATCTGGACTAGCGGGGACGGGAGAGACCCAGTACTTC
CSVSGLAGTGETQYF
>NA|NA|TRBJ1-4|15|TRBV30
TGTGCCTGGAGTGTACCCGGGACACGTTGGGAAAAACTGTTTTTT
CAWSVPGTRWEKLFF
>NA|NA|TRBJ2-1|15|TRBV30
TGTGCCTGGAGTCTTGGCGCAGCCCTCTACAATGAGCAGTTCTTC
CAWSLGAALYNEQFF
>NA|NA|TRBJ1-1|16|TRBV28
TGTGCCAGCAGTTTAGTTCCGGGCTCGGGGAACACTGAAGCTTTCTTT
CASSLVPGSGNTEAFF
>TRBD1|NA|TRBJ2-3|12|TRBV2
TGTGCCAGCAAGGGGGCGGGAGATACGCAGTATTTT
CASKGAGDTQYF
>NA|NA|TRBJ1-3|15|TRBV11-2
TGTGCCAGCACCTACCTGGGAAGATCTGGAAACACCATATATTTT
CASTYLGRSGNTIYF
>NA|NA|TRBJ1-5|15|TRBV19
TGTGCCAGTAGTGTCACAGGGAGAAGCAATCAGCCCCAGCATTTT
CASSVTGRSNQPQHF
>NA|few|TRBJ2-7|14|TRBV11-3
TGTGCCAGCAGCTTAGCGTCAGTGGGCGACGAGCAGTACTTC
CASSLASVGDEQYF
>TRBD1|NA|TRBJ2-7|14|TRBV6-1
TGTGCCAGCCGTTGGTACAGGGGGGCCTACGAGCAGTACTTC
CASRWYRGAYEQYF
>NA|NA|TRBJ2-1|16|TRBV4-2
TGTGCCAGCAGCCAAGGTATTAGCGGCTTCTACAATGAGCAGTTCTTC
CASSQGISGFYNEQFF
>NA|NA|TRBJ2-4|13|TRBV30
TGTGCCTGGACTACAGGGGCCAAAAACATTCAGTACTTC
CAWTTGAKNIQYF
>NA|NA|TRBJ1-1|12|TRBV29-1
TGCAGCGTTGCACAAGCCGGCACTGAAGCTTTCTTT
CSVAQAGTEAFF
>TRBD1|once|TRBJ2-5|15|TRBV19
TGTGCCAGTAGCGGGGGACAGGGGGCTTTCGAGACCCAGTACTTC
CASSGGQGAFETQYF
>TRBD2|NA|TRBJ2-3|15|TRBV5-5
TGTGCCAGCAGGGCCGGACTAGCCGGTGTGGATACGCAGTATTTT
CASRAGLAGVDTQYF
>NA|NA|TRBJ2-1|16|TRBV11-2
TGTGCCAGCAGCTCCGCAGGCCTGCCCTCCTACAATGAGCAGTTCTTC
CASSSAGLPSYNEQFF
>NA|NA|TRBJ2-3|12|TRBV6-1
TGTGCCAGCCCGACACCCGGAGATACGCAGTATTTT
CASPTPGDTQYF
>NA|NA|TRBJ2-2|16|TRBV19
TGTGCCAGTAGGGGGAGGGGGGCGCAGGATTTCGGGGAGCTGTTTTTT
CASRGRGAQDFGELFF
>NA|NA|TRBJ2-7|11|TRBV2
TGTGCCAGCAGCAACTTCTACGAGCAGTACTTC
CASSNFYEQYF
>NA|NA|TRBJ2-3|13|TRBV6-1
TGTGCCAGCAGTGCAGCAGGTACAGATACGCAGTATTTT
CASSAAGTDTQYF
>TRBD2|NA|TRBJ2-1|14|TRBV14
TGTGCCAGCAGCCTCTGGACTAGCGGCAATGAGCAGTTCTTC
CASSLWTSGNEQFF
>NA|NA|TRBJ1-1|13|TRBV2
TGTGCCAGCAGATCAGATATGAACACTGAAGCTTTCTTT
CASRSDMNTEAFF
>NA|NA|TRBJ2-2|15|TRBV5-8
TGTGCCAGCAGCAGAGGGGACACTGACACCGGGGAGCTGTTTTTT
CASSRGDTDTGELFF
>NA|NA|TRBJ1-2|15|TRBV19
TGTGCCAGTAGTAGCAACTACCGGGACACGCCTATGAGCACCTTC
CASSSNYRDTPMSTF
>TRBD1|NA|TRBJ2-7|15|TRBV6-1
TGTGCCAGCGGAGCGGACAGGGGGAACTCCAACGAGCAGTACTTC
CASGADRGNSNEQYF
>TRBD1|NA|TRBJ1-5|15|TRBV12-5
TGTGCTAGTGGTCCGCCGGGACAGTACAATCAGCCCCAGCATTTT
CASGPPGQYNQPQHF
>TRBD1|NA|TRBJ2-2|15|TRBV25-1
TGTGCCAGCAGTCCACCCAGGGGGAAAACCGGGGAGCTGTTTTTT
CASSPPRGKTGELFF
>NA|NA|TRBJ2-5|11|TRBV6-1
TGTGCCAGCACTTTAAAAGAGACCCAGTACTTC
CASTLKETQYF
>TRBD1|NA|TRBJ1-2|15|TRBV5-4
TGTGCCAGCAGCTTGGGGGGACAGCTCCAATATGGCTACACCTTC
CASSLGGQLQYGYTF
>NA|NA|TRBJ1-1|15|TRBV2
TGTGCCAGCAGAGTCCGTGGACAGCCGAACACTGAAGCTTTCTTT
CASRVRGQPNTEAFF
>TRBD2|NA|TRBJ2-1|14|TRBV19
TGTGCCAGTATAGGGGAAAGCGGGAAGGGTGAGCAGTTCTTC
CASIGESGKGEQFF
>TRBD2|NA|TRBJ2-7|19|TRBV11-2
TGTGCCAGCAGCCTCCGGGGACTAGCGGCCCATCAGGTGAGGTACGAGCAGTACTTC
CASSLRGLAAHQVRYEQYF
>NA|few|TRBJ1-1|12|TRBV10-1
TGCGCCAGCAGTGATGGGGACACTAGGGCTTTCTTT
CASSDGDTRAFF
>NA|NA|TRBJ2-7|12|TRBV6-1
TGTGCCAGCATGCGGACTTCCTACGAGCAGTACTTC
CASMRTSYEQYF
>NA|NA|TRBJ1-2|14|TRBV7-9
TGTGCCAGCAGCGAAGAGGAGGGTCTCTATGGCTACACCTTC
CASSEEEGLYGYTF
>NA|NA|TRBJ2-5|15|TRBV28
TGTGCCAGCAGTCGGCTCACAGGGAACCAAGAGACCCAGTACTTC
CASSRLTGNQETQYF
>NA|NA|TRBJ1-2|11|TRBV29-1
TGCAGCCAAAGGGATTCGGGTGGCTACACCTTC
CSQRDSGGYTF
>NA|NA|TRBJ1-1|13|TRBV6-5
TGTGCCAGCAGTTCCCATGGAGGCACTGAAGCTTTCTTT
CASSSHGGTEAFF